This T cell receptor beta chain comes out of a study of breast tumors, draining lymph nodes, adjacent tissues. Study-level results: Findings are consistent with lymph node origin and intratumoral expansion of most tumor T cells. Compared with lymph nodes, tumors were less diverse; compared with nontumor tissue, more.

This clonotype came up a few times. Its specificity is unknown. TCRdb reprocessed the multiplex PCR reads with MiXCR, giving one entry per CDR3 protein. The sample includes about 80,000 distinct CDR3 sequences, roughly 20% of them seen just once. Axillary draining lymph nodes of breast cancer patients supplied the node samples. Input material: axillary lymph node tissue. The TCR comes from a female donor with breast cancer. Some clones in this sample may be carry-over from other donors' samples.

DNA of the CDR3: TGTGCCAGCAGTCCCTCCCAGCGGGGGCACTACAATGAGCAGTTCTTC. Translated: CASSPSQRGHYNEQFF. The rearrangement links TRBV28 to TRBJ2-1; the match to TRBD2 covers 8 bases. V lost 5 bases, J lost 3 bases, and 9 bases stayed unmatched. This CDR3 comprises 16 residues. Germline-derived CDR1 and CDR2 are MDHEN and SYDVKM.